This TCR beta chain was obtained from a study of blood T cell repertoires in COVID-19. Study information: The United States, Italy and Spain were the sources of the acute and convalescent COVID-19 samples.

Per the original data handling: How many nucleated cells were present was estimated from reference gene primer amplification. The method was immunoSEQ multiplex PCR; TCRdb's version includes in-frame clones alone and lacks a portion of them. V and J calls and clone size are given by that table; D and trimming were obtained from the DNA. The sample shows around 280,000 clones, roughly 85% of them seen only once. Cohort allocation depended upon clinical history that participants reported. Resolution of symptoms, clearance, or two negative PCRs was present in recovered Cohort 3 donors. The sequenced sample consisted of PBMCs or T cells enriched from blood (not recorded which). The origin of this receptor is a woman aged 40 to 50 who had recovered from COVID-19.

Here the CDR3 reads CATSDLSPSGTKSSYNEQFF. In DNA form, the CDR3 reads TGTGCCACCAGTGATTTGTCTCCTAGCGGGACAAAGAGCTCCTACAATGAGCAGTTCTTC. The chain is built from TRBV24-1 and TRBJ2-1, with 9 bases identical to TRBD2. J gave up 0 bases and V 0 bases, and 11 bases lay outside the gene matches. The CDR3 covers 20 residues. CDR1 is KGHDR, CDR2 SFDVKD, per germline.